This T cell receptor (beta chain) comes out of a study of blood T cell repertoires in COVID-19. Source study methods: The authors estimated nucleated cell counts from reference gene primer amplification. Sequenced by immunoSEQ multiplex PCR; TCRdb stores in-frame clones only, minus some. V, J and clone size are those of that table, while D and trimming were read from the DNA. The sample has 200,000 to 250,000 clones, around 81% seen once. Germline CDR1 and CDR2: LNHDA and SQIVND (reference sequence). This CDR3 has 13 residues. V gave up 5 bases and J gave up 4 bases, with 11 bases separating them. Across over 20 US areas, participants ranged in age from about 18 to 90 years. Clinical history reported by participants formed the basis on which cohorts were assigned.

The TCR originated in a man under 40 with acute COVID-19. The sequenced material came from PBMCs or T cells enriched from blood (not recorded which). This sequence joins TRBV19 and TRBJ1-2; no firm D call. For the CDR3, the DNA is TGTGCCAGTAGTTTCAAGAGTGGCTATGGCTACACCTTC. This translates into CASSFKSGYGYTF.